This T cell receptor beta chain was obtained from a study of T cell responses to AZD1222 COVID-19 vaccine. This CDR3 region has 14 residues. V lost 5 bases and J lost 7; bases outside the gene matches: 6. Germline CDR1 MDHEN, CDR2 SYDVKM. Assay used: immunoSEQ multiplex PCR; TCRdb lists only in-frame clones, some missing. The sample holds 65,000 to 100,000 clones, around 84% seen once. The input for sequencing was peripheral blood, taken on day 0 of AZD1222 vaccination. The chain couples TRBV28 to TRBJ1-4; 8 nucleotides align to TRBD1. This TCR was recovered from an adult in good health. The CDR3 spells CASSNRGEAEKLFF. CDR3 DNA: TGTGCCAGCAGTAACAGGGGGGAGGCTGAAAAACTGTTTTTT.